Sequencing of this T cell receptor beta chain was carried out in a study of blood T cell repertoires in COVID-19. Study-wide background: Sources were T cells, B-cell-depleted T cells, or PBMCs; the material itself was cDNA or gDNA.

Assay used: immunoSEQ multiplex PCR; TCRdb lists only in-frame clones, some missing. The sample includes some 330,000 clones, roughly four fifths seen only once; the top ten take roughly 5.1%. V shed 3 bases, J shed 5 bases, and the junction held 6 bases outside the gene matches. The CDR3 loop spans 14 amino acids. CDR1 and CDR2 (germline): LNHDA, SQIVND (reference sequence). This rearrangement joins TRBV19 to TRBJ2-5; 7 bases agree with TRBD1. The clonotype comes from a woman between 45 and 60 years old who had recovered from COVID-19. Sample: PBMCs or T cells enriched from blood (not recorded which). The CDR3 sequence is CASSMAGGVETQYF. The CDR3 DNA follows: TGTGCCAGTAGTATGGCAGGGGGTGTTGAGACCCAGTACTTC.